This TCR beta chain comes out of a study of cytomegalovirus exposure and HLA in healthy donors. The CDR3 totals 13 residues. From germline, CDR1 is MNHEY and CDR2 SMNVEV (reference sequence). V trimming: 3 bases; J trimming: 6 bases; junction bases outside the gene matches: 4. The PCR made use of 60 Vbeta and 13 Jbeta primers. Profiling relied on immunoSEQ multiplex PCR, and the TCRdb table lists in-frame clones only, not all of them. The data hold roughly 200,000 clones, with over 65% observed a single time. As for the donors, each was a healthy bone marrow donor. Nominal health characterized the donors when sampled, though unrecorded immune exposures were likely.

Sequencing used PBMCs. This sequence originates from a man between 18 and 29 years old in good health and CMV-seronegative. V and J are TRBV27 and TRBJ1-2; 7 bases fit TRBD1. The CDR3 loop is CASSLTGKDGYTF. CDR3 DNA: TGTGCCAGCAGTTTGACAGGGAAGGATGGCTACACCTTC.